The 20 T cell receptor beta chains below all came from one sample that was sequenced in a study of T cell repertoires in ileal Crohn's disease. Clones were read by immunoSEQ multiplex PCR, and TCRdb kept only the in-frame ones, dropping some. The table includes 15,000 to 20,000 clones, roughly 91% detected once. What was sequenced was ileal tissue. The receptors shown here come from an adult with Crohn's disease.

The chain combines TRBV28 with TRBJ1-5; 8 bases line up with TRBD1. The CDR3 length is 17 residues. V was pared by 5 bases and J by 0 bases, with 9 bases of the junction left unmatched. In germline, CDR1 is MDHEN, CDR2 SYDVKM. The CDR3 DNA is TGTGCCAGCAGTCCCCGGACAGGGTCTTATAGCAATCAGCCCCAGCATTTT. This sequence encodes CASSPRTGSYSNQPQHF.

The CDR3 DNA reads TGCGCCAGCAGCCAAGCTAGCGGGGCCTACAATGAGCAGTTCTTC. Translated: CASSQASGAYNEQFF. The chain links TRBV4-1 to TRBJ2-1; 9 bases line up with TRBD2. In germline, CDR1 is MGHRA, CDR2 YSYEKL. V shed 1 base, J shed 2 bases, and the junction held 0 bases outside the gene matches. The CDR3 is 15 amino acids.

The chain uses TRBV6-6 and TRBJ2-1, with D tentatively TRBD2 (6 bases). Germline V lookup: CDR1 MNHNY, CDR2 SVGAGI (reference sequence). Trimming pared 5 bases from V and 0 bases from J, leaving 11 bases between. CDR3 length: 15 residues. The chain's CDR3 is CASSAQGLSYNEQFF. CDR3 sequence (DNA): TGTGCCAGCAGTGCCCAGGGACTCTCCTACAATGAGCAGTTCTTC.

The genes are TRBV19 and TRBJ1-2; 11 bases map to TRBD1. Germline CDR1 is LNHDA and CDR2 is SQIVND (reference sequence). The V and J ends lost 5 bases and 4 bases, in that order; junction bases with no gene match: 12. The CDR3 spans 17 residues. For the CDR3, the DNA is TGTGCCAGTAGTTTCCAGAGGACAGGGGGCGCGAGCTATGGCTACACCTTC. It codes for CASSFQRTGGASYGYTF.

The gene calls are TRBV30 and TRBJ2-7; 8 nucleotides line up with TRBD1. V shed 4 bases and J 0 bases; nucleotides not matched to a gene: 5. CDR1 is GTSNPN and CDR2 is SVGIG in the germline V gene (reference sequence). The CDR3 loop spans 14 amino acids. The CDR3 DNA is TGTGCCTGGATTGGACAGGGCCCCTCCTACGAGCAGTACTTC. Translation: CAWIGQGPSYEQYF.

There are a few counts of this clone. CDR3 sequence (DNA): TGTGCCAGCAGCCCAGGACAGTATGGCTACACCTTC. It encodes CASSPGQYGYTF. The chain links TRBV2 to TRBJ1-2, with D maybe TRBD1 (6 bases). The CDR3 length is 12 residues. V was shortened by 6 bases and J by 5 bases, with 10 bases between the two germline ends. The V gene's germline CDR1 is SNHLY and CDR2 FYNNEI. Full variable domain (missing parts from reference TRBV2 and TRBJ1-2): EPEVTQTPSHQVTQMGQEVILRCVPISNHLYFYWYRQILGQKVEFLVSFYNNEISEKSEIFDDQFSVERPDGSNFTLKIRSTKLEDSAMYFCASSPGQYGYTFGSGTRLTVV.

This clone showed up just a few times. The chain uses TRBV7-9 and TRBJ1-1, with 9 positions matching TRBD1. V shed 0 bases, J shed 0 bases, and the junction held 8 bases outside the gene matches. Germline assignment: CDR1 SEHNR and CDR2 FQNEAQ (reference sequence). The CDR3 sequence is 18 residues long. CDR3 DNA: TGTGCCAGCAGCTTAGCGGGACAGGGACGTTTCATGAACACTGAAGCTTTCTTT. Its protein is CASSLAGQGRFMNTEAFF.

CDR3 amino acids: CASSAVPFGNGELFF. The CDR3 nucleotides are TGTGCCAGCAGCGCCGTGCCCTTTGGCAACGGGGAGCTGTTTTTT. V is TRBV9 and J is TRBJ2-2; D gene ambiguous. Trimming removed 3 bases at V and 7 bases at J, with 16 bases between. The V gene's germline CDR1 is SGDLS and CDR2 YYNGEE. CDR3 length equals 15 residues.

The chain recombines TRBV27 with TRBJ2-5, with TRBD1 identical over 7 bases. In germline, CDR1 is MNHEY, CDR2 SMNVEV (reference sequence). V dropped 4 bases and J dropped 5; count of bases not matched to a gene: 7. The CDR3 consists of 14 residues. The CDR3 loop is CASSSPTGRETQYF. CDR3 coding DNA: TGTGCCAGCAGTTCACCGACAGGGCGTGAGACCCAGTACTTC.

J is TRBJ1-1 and V is TRBV7-9; 7 nucleotides align to TRBD1. CDR1 is SEHNR and CDR2 is FQNEAQ in the germline V gene (reference sequence). The V and J ends lost 3 bases and 1 base, in that order; junction bases with no gene match: 8. The CDR3 loop spans 16 amino acids. Here the CDR3 DNA reads TGTGCCAGCAGCTTTAATATACGGACAGGGAACACTGAAGCTTTCTTT. It translates to CASSFNIRTGNTEAFF.

The V call is TRBV5-6, the J call TRBJ1-6; tentatively, D is TRBD1 (5 bases). V dropped 3 bases and J dropped 14 bases, with 12 bases sitting between them. The CDR3 covers 12 residues. Per germline, CDR1 SGHDT and CDR2 YYEEEE. The CDR3 region has the DNA TGTGCCAGCAGCTCGGGGGGGAGGTCCCTCCACTTT. It yields the protein CASSSGGRSLHF.

This sequence joins TRBV18 and TRBJ1-1; 9 nucleotides agree with TRBD1. The ends lost 0 bases at V and 3 bases at J; junction bases unmatched: 5. The CDR3 runs 16 residues. Germline lookup yields CDR1 KGHSH and CDR2 LQKENI. This CDR3 is CASSPPGQGSHTEAFF. CDR3 DNA: TGTGCCAGCTCACCACCGGGACAGGGAAGCCACACTGAAGCTTTCTTT.

This clone was detected once. This chain links TRBV5-1 with TRBJ2-3, with unresolved D. The germline CDR1 and CDR2 sequences are SGHRS and YFSETQ. Trimming took 4 bases from V and 4 from J, leaving 7 bases between them. The CDR3 runs 12 residues. The chain's CDR3 is CASSLRADTQYF. The CDR3 DNA reads as TGCGCCAGCAGCCTTCGTGCAGATACGCAGTATTTT.

The chain uses TRBV11-2 and TRBJ1-3, with D tentatively TRBD1 (5 bases). V lost 0 bases and J lost 4, with 7 bases in between. Germline values: CDR1 SGHAT, CDR2 FQNNGV. The CDR3 is made up of 14 amino acids. This CDR3 is CASSLDRAGNTIYF. The CDR3 nucleotides are TGTGCCAGCAGCTTAGACAGGGCCGGAAACACCATATATTTT. Combining the CDR3 with reference TRBV11-2 and TRBJ1-3 gives the whole variable domain EAGVAQSPRYKIIEKRQSVAFWCNPISGHATLYWYQQILGQGPKLLIQFQNNGVVDDSQLPKDRFSAERLKGVDSTLKIQPAKLEDSAVYLCASSLDRAGNTIYFGEGSWLTVV.

V is TRBV5-1 and J is TRBJ1-1, with D perhaps TRBD1 (5 bases). Trimming removed 4 bases from V and 6 bases from J, with 16 bases in between. Germline-derived CDR1 and CDR2 are SGHRS and YFSETQ. The CDR3 length is 14 residues. The CDR3 reads CASSRLGEVSEAFF. The CDR3 DNA reads as TGCGCCAGCAGCAGATTAGGGGAGGTCTCTGAAGCTTTCTTT.

J is TRBJ1-4 and V is TRBV30, with D maybe TRBD1 (6 bases). Per germline, CDR1 GTSNPN and CDR2 SVGIG (reference sequence). This CDR3 comprises 15 residues. Deletions cut 4 bases from V and 2 bases from J, with 14 bases between. This CDR3 is CAWTRGLGTNEKLFF. CDR3 in DNA: TGTGCCTGGACCAGGGGCCTGGGGACTAATGAAAAACTGTTTTTT.

This clone was counted a single time. In DNA form, the CDR3 reads TGTGCCAGCAGCCACGGACTAGCGGCCGGCACAGATACGCAGTATTTT. It encodes CASSHGLAAGTDTQYF. This chain uses TRBV7-3 with TRBJ2-3; TRBD2 aligns across 10 bases. CDR3 size: 16 residues. Per the germline V gene, CDR1 is SGHTA and CDR2 is FQGTGA. The trim removed 5 bases at V and 1 base at J, leaving 6 bases unmatched.

This clone turned up a few times. The chain joins TRBV29-1 to TRBJ2-3; maybe TRBD1 (5 bases). Trimming cost V 4 bases and J 6 bases, with 8 bases left between them. The germline V gene has CDR1 SQVTM and CDR2 ANQGSEA. The CDR3 has 11 amino acids. In DNA form, the CDR3 reads TGCAGCGTTGGTGGGGCGGATACGCAGTATTTT. It yields the protein CSVGGADTQYF.

The V call is TRBV7-9, the J call TRBJ2-7; 11 bases are shared with TRBD2. There are 15 residues in the CDR3. Germline V gene lookup returns CDR1 SEHNR and CDR2 FQNEAQ (reference sequence). The V gene end was trimmed by 7 bases and the J gene end by 7 bases; junction bases not matched to a gene: 12. Here the CDR3 DNA reads TGTGCCAGCACCTCTAGCGGGGGGATCCTTGGGGAGCAGTACTTC. Translating gives CASTSSGGILGEQYF.

This clone has only one observation. The chain carries TRBV4-1 and TRBJ1-6; D is perhaps TRBD1 (6 bases). Deletions cut 4 bases from V and 7 bases from J, with 20 bases between. The germline V gene encodes CDR1 MGHRA and CDR2 YSYEKL. CDR3 size: 17 residues. CDR3 in amino acids: CASSPIRGAKSNSPLHF. Here the CDR3 DNA reads TGCGCCAGCAGCCCAATCCGGGGGGCTAAGTCAAATTCACCCCTCCACTTT.